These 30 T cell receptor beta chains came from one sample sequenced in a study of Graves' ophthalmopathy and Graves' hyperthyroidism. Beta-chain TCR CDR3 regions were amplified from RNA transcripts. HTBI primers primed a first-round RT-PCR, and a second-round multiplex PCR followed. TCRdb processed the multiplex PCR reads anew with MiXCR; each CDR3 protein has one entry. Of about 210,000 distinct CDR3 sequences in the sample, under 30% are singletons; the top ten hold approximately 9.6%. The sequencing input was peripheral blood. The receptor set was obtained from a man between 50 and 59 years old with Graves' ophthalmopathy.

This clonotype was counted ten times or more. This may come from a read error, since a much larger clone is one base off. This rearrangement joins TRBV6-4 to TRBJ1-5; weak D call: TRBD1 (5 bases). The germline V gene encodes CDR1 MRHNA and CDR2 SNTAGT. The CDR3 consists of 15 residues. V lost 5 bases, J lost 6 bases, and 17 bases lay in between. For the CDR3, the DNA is TGTGCCAGCAGTAGACCGGGACGGGCGCGTCAGCCCCAGCATTTT. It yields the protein CASSRPGRARQPQHF.

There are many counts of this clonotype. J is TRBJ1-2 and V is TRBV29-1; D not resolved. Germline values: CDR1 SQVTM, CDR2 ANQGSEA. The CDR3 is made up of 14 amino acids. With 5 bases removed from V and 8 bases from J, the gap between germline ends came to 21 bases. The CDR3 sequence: CSVRTSQESGGYTF. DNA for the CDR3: TGCAGCGTTCGCACCTCGCAGGAGTCCGGCGGCTACACCTTC. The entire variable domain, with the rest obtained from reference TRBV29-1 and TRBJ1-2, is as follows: SAVISQKPSRDICQRGTSLTIQCQVDSQVTMMFWYRQQPGQSLTLIATANQGSEATYESGFVIDKFPISRPNLTFSTLTVSNMSPEDSSIYLCSVRTSQESGGYTFGSGTRLTVV.

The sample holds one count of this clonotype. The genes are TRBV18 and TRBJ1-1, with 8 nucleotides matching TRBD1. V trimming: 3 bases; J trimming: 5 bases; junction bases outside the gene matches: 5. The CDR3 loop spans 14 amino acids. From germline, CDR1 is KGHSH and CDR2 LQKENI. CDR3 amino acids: CASSPSRQGTEAFF. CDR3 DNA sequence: TGTGCCAGCTCACCCTCAAGACAGGGGACTGAAGCTTTCTTT.

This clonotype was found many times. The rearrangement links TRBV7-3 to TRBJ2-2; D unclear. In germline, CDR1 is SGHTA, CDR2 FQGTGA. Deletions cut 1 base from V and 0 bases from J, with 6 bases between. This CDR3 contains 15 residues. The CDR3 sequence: CASSLMGPNTGELFF. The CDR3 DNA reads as TGTGCCAGCAGCTTAATGGGCCCGAACACCGGGGAGCTGTTTTTT.

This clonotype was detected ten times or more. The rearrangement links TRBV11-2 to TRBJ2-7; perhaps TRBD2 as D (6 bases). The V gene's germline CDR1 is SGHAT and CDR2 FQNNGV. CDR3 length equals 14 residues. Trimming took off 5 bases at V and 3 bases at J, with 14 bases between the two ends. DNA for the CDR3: TGTGCCAGCAGCACCGACGCGGGACGCTACGAGCAGTACTTC. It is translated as CASSTDAGRYEQYF.

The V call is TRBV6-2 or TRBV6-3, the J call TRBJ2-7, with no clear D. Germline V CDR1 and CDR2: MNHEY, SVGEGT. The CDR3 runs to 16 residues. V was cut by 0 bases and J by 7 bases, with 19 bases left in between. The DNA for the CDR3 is TGTGCCAGCAGTTACTCGCGAAGTCAAGCCCCTAGGGAGCAGTACTTC. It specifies CASSYSRSQAPREQYF.

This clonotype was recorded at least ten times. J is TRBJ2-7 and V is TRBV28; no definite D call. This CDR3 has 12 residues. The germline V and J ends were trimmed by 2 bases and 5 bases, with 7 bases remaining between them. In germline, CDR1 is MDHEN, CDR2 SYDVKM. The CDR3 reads CASSLVVNEQYF. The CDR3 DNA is TGTGCCAGCAGTTTAGTAGTAAACGAGCAGTACTTC.

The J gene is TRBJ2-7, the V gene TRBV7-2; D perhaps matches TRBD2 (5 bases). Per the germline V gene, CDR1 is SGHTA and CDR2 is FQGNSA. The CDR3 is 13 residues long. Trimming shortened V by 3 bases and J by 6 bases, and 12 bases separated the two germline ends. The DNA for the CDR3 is TGTGCCAGCAGCTTTGGGCTTCGGGGCGAGCAGTACTTC. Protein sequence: CASSFGLRGEQYF.

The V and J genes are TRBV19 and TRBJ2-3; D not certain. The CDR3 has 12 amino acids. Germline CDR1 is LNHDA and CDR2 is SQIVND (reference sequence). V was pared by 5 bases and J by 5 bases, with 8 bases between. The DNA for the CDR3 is TGTGCCAGTAGTGTGGGTCTAGATACGCAGTATTTT. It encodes CASSVGLDTQYF.

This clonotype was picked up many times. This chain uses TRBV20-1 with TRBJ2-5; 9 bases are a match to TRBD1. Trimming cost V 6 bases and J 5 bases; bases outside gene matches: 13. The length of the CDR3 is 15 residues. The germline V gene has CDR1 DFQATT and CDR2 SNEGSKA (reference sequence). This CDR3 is CSAITRDRARETQYF. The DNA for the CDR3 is TGCAGTGCAATTACCCGGGACAGGGCTCGGGAGACCCAGTACTTC.

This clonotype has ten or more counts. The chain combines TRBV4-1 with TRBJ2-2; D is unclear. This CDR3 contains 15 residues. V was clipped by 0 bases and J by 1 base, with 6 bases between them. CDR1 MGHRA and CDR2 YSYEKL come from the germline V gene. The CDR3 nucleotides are TGCGCCAGCAGCCAAGATTCGGGGAACACCGGGGAGCTGTTTTTT. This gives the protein CASSQDSGNTGELFF.

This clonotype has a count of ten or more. The chain's CDR3 is CAWSRSHDSPLHF. The CDR3 DNA reads TGTGCCTGGAGCCGGTCCCACGATTCACCCCTCCACTTT. The chain is built from TRBV30 and TRBJ1-6; D gene uncertain. V was shortened by 3 bases and J by 8 bases, with 11 bases between the two germline ends. Germline V CDR1 and CDR2: GTSNPN, SVGIG (reference sequence). This CDR3 comprises 13 residues.

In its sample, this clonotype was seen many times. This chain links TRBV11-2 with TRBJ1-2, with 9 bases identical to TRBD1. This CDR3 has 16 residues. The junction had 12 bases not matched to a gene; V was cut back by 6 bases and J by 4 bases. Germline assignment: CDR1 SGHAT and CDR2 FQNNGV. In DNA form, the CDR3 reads TGTGCCAGCAGGACCCTCCGGGACAGGGAAGGCTATGGCTACACCTTC. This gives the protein CASRTLRDREGYGYTF.

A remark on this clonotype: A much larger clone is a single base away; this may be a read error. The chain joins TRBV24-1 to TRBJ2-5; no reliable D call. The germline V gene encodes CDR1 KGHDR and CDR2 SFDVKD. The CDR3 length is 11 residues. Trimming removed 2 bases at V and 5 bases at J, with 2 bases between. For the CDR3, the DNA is TGTGCCACCAGTGATTGGGAGACCCAGTACTTC. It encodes CATSDWETQYF.

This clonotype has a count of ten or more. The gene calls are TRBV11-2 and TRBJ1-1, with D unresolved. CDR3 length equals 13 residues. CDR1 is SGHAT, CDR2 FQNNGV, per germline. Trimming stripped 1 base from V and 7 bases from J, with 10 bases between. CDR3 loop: CASSLGVGSEAFF. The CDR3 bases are TGTGCCAGCAGCTTAGGGGTAGGGAGTGAAGCTTTCTTT.

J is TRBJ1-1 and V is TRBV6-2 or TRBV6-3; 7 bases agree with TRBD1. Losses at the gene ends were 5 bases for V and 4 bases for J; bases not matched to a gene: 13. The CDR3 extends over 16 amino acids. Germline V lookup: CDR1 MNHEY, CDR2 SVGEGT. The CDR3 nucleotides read TGTGCCAGCAGTCCAAGCCGACAGGGCGGAACCACTGAAGCTTTCTTT. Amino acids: CASSPSRQGGTTEAFF.

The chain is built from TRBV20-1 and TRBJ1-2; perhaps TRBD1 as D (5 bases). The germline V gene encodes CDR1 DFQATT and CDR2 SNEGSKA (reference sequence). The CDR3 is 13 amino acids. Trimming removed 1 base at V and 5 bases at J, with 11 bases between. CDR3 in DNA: TGCAGTGCTAGAGGAGGGGAGACTTATGGCTACACCTTC. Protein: CSARGGETYGYTF.

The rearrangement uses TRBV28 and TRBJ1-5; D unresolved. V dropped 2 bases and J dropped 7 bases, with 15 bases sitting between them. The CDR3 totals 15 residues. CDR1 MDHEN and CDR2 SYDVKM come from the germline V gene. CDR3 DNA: TGTGCCAGCAGTTTAAATCACATTCGGTACCAGCCCCAGCATTTT. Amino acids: CASSLNHIRYQPQHF.

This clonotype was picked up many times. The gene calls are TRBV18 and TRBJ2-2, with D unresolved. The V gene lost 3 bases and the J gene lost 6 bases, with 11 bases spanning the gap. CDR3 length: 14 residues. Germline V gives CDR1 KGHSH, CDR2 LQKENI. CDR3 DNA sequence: TGTGCCAGCTCACCGTCGAATAATCCCGGGGAGCTGTTTTTT. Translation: CASSPSNNPGELFF.

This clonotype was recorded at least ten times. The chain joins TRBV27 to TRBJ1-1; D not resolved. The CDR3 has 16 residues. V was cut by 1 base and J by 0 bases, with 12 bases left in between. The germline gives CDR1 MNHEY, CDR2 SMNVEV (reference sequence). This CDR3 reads CASSLLPGAMNTEAFF. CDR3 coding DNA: TGTGCCAGCAGTTTATTACCGGGAGCAATGAACACTGAAGCTTTCTTT.

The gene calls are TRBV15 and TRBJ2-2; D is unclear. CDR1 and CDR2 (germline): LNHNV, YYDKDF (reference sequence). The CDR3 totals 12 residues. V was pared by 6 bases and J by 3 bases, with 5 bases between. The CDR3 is CATRGDTGELFF. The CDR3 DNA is TGTGCCACCAGGGGTGACACCGGGGAGCTGTTTTTT.

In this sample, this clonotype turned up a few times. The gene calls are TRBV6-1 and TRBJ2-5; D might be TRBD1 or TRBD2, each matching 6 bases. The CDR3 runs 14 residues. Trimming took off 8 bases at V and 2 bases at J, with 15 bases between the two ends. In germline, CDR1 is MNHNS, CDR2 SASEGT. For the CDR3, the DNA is TGTGCCAGCCGGATACAGGGAGGTCAAGAGACCCAGTACTTC. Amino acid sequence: CASRIQGGQETQYF.

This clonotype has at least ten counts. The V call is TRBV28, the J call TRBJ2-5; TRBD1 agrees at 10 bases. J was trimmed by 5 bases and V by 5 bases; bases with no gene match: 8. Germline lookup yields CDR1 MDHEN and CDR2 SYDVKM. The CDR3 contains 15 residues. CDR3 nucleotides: TGTGCCAGCAGTCGCCACCGGGGACAGGGGGAGACCCAGTACTTC. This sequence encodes CASSRHRGQGETQYF.

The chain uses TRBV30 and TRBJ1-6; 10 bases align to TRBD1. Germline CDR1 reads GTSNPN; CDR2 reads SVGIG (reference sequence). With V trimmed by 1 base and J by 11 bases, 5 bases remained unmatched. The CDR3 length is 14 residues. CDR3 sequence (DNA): TGTGCCTGGAGTGGGGACAGGGGTTCGGCACCCCTCCACTTT. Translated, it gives CAWSGDRGSAPLHF.

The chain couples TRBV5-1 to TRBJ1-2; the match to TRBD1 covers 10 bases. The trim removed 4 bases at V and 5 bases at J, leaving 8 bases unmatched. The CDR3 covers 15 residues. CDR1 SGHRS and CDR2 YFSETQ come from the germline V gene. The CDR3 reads CASSATTGGFYGYTF. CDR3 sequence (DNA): TGCGCCAGCAGCGCTACGACAGGGGGCTTTTATGGCTACACCTTC.

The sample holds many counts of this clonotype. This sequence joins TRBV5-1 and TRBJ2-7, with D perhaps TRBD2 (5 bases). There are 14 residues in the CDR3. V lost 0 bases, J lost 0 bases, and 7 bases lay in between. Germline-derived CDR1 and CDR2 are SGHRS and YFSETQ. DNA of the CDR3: TGCGCCAGCAGCTTGGGAGGGCTCTCCTACGAGCAGTACTTC. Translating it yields CASSLGGLSYEQYF.

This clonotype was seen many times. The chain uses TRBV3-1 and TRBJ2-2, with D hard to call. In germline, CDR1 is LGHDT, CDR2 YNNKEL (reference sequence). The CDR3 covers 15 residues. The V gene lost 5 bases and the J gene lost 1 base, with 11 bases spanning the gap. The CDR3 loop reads CASSVSAGNTGELFF. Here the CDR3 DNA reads TGTGCCAGCAGCGTCAGCGCAGGGAACACCGGGGAGCTGTTTTTT.

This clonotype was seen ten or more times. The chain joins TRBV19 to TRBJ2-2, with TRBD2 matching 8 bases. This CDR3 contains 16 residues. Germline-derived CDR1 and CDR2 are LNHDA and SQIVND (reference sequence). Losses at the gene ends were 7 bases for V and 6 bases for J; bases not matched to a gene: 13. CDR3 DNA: TGTGCCAGTAACTTCGCAGCGGGAGAAAACCCCGGGGAGCTGTTTTTT. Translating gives CASNFAAGENPGELFF. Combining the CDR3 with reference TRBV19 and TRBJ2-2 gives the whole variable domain DGGITQSPKYLFRKEGQNVTLSCEQNLNHDAMYWYRQDPGQGLRLIYYSQIVNDFQKGDIAEGYSVSREKKESFPLTVTSAQKNPTAFYLCASNFAAGENPGELFFGEGSRLTVL.

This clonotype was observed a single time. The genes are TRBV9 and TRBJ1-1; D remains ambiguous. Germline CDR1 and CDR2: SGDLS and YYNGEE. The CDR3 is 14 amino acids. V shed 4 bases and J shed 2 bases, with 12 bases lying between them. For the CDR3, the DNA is TGTGCCAGCAGCCCCCGGAGCCAAAACACTGAAGCTTTCTTT. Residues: CASSPRSQNTEAFF.

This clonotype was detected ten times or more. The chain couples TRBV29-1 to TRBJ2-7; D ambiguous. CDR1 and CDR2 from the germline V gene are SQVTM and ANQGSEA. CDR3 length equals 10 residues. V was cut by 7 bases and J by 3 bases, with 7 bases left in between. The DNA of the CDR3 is TGCAGCGCCAAAAACTACGAGCAGTACTTC. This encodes CSAKNYEQYF.